This TCR beta chain was obtained from a study of T cell clonotyping in hematopoietic cell transplantation. Whole-study findings and limits: Pathologically expanded recipient clonotypes increased progressively from day 30 to day 180 as diversity fell. Broader posttransplant TCR repertoire diversity was predicted by graft donor and pretransplant recipient Inverse Simpson Index values.

Germline V gives CDR1 SEHNR, CDR2 FQNEAQ (reference sequence). This CDR3 comprises 14 residues. Losses at the gene ends were 5 bases for V and 8 bases for J; bases not matched to a gene: 11. As regards this clone: Its antigen is not known.

Generated by immunoSEQ multiplex PCR, the TCRdb table keeps only in-frame clones and is missing some. The sample carries 55,000 to 70,000 clones, around 94% recorded once. The sample consisted of peripheral blood mononuclear cells. This TCR was recovered from a man aged 50-60 years in good health. Some clones in this sample may be carry-over from other donors' samples. The V gene is TRBV7-9, the J gene TRBJ1-2, with 7 bases identical to TRBD1. The CDR3 spells CASSERTGGSGYTF. The CDR3 DNA reads as TGTGCCAGCAGCGAGCGGACAGGCGGGAGCGGCTACACCTTC.